Below, 5 T cell receptor beta chains from the same sample are listed, as sequenced in a study of shared clonotypes between healthy human individuals. Assay: immunoSEQ multiplex PCR; the TCRdb copy retains only in-frame clones and omits some. The data show about 490,000 clones, over 65% seen once. Sequencing was performed on PBMCs. Receptors were obtained from a woman aged 40 to 49 in good health. Some clones in this sample may be carry-over from other donors' samples.

The rearrangement links TRBV7-9 to TRBJ2-3, with TRBD2 as a possible D gene (5 bases). Germline loops: CDR1 SEHNR, CDR2 FQNEAQ (reference sequence). There are 13 residues in the CDR3. The V end lost 0 bases, the J end lost 11 bases, and 12 bases lay between the germline ends. The CDR3: CASSLADGVGQYF. The DNA for the CDR3 is TGTGCCAGCAGCTTAGCGGACGGGGTAGGGCAGTATTTT.

The chain couples TRBV7-9 to TRBJ2-3; tentative D call: TRBD1 (6 bases). The CDR3 runs to 15 residues. Looked up from germline, CDR1 is SEHNR and CDR2 is FQNEAQ (reference sequence). V was clipped by 2 bases and J by 0 bases, with 9 bases between them. The CDR3 nucleotides are TGTGCCAGCAGCTTACATGGACAGAGCACAGATACGCAGTATTTT. It is translated as CASSLHGQSTDTQYF.

The genes are TRBV30 and TRBJ2-6, with no clear D. Per germline, CDR1 GTSNPN and CDR2 SVGIG (reference sequence). V was shortened by 0 bases and J by 3 bases, with 12 bases between the two germline ends. This CDR3 is 16 amino acids long. CDR3 amino acids: CAWSVHGSGGANVLTF. DNA for the CDR3: TGTGCCTGGAGTGTACACGGGTCGGGTGGGGCCAACGTCCTGACTTTC.

The chain has TRBV9 and TRBJ2-1; the match to TRBD2 covers 7 bases. The CDR3 totals 16 residues. Per the germline V gene, CDR1 is SGDLS and CDR2 is YYNGEE. J gave up 4 bases and V 3 bases, and 10 bases lay outside the gene matches. The CDR3 loop reads CASSGGPSGGYNEQFF. CDR3 DNA sequence: TGTGCCAGCAGCGGAGGCCCCTCGGGGGGTTACAATGAGCAGTTCTTC.

A word on this clone: A far larger clone is just one base off, so this is likely a read error. The V and J genes are TRBV6-6 and TRBJ1-1, with D unclear. Looked up from germline, CDR1 is MNHNY and CDR2 is SVGAGI (reference sequence). This CDR3 has 12 residues. CDR3 DNA sequence: TGTGCCAGCAGTTACTCAGAACTGATCCACCTCTTT. Translating it yields CASSYSELIHLF.